This entry lists 10 T cell receptor beta chains sequenced from one sample in a study of T cells after yellow fever vaccination. TCRdb recomputed calls from the 5' RACE reads with MiXCR, one row per CDR3 protein. The data show roughly 260,000 distinct CDR3 sequences, approximately 12% seen once. This sample comprised CD4+ T cells sorted from PBMCs, obtained 45 days after the yellow fever booster vaccination. The receptors here all came from a man aged 25 to 45 who received the YFV17D yellow fever vaccine.

The rearrangement uses TRBV27 and TRBJ2-6; 9 positions agree with TRBD1. V gave up 2 bases and J gave up 3 bases; unmatched junction bases: 8. The CDR3 spans 18 residues. Germline CDR1 reads MNHEY; CDR2 reads SMNVEV (reference sequence). Here the CDR3 DNA reads TGTGCCAGCAGTTTAGCCGGGACAGGGTGGGATGGGGCCAACGTCCTGACTTTC. Amino acids: CASSLAGTGWDGANVLTF. The complete variable domain, with remaining parts taken from reference TRBV27 and TRBJ2-6, reads EAQVTQNPRYLITVTGKKLTVTCSQNMNHEYMSWYRQDPGLGLRQIYYSMNVEVTDKGDVPEGYKVSRKEKRNFPLILESPSPNQTSLYFCASSLAGTGWDGANVLTFGAGSRLTVL.

The chain couples TRBV5-1 to TRBJ2-3, with 8 bases matching TRBD2. Germline V lookup: CDR1 SGHRS, CDR2 YFSETQ. J gave up 3 bases and V 2 bases, and 8 bases lay outside the gene matches. There are 16 residues in the CDR3. Here the CDR3 DNA reads TGCGCCAGCAGCTTTCGAAGCGGGAGCGGGACAGATACGCAGTATTTT. This translates into CASSFRSGSGTDTQYF.

This clonotype was seen only a few times. This sequence joins TRBV20-1 and TRBJ2-1; the D gene could be TRBD1 or TRBD2 (6 bases each). Looked up from germline, CDR1 is DFQATT and CDR2 is SNEGSKA (reference sequence). This CDR3 has 15 amino acids. Trimming took 3 bases from V and 7 from J, leaving 19 bases between them. CDR3 coding DNA: TGCAGTGCTAGTCCTGGGCTGGGGGGCTCAAATGAGCAGTTCTTC. Protein product: CSASPGLGGSNEQFF.

This chain links TRBV12-3 or TRBV12-4 with TRBJ2-1; the D gene is possibly TRBD2 (6 bases). The CDR3 consists of 15 residues. V was cut by 5 bases and J by 7 bases, with 18 bases left in between. The CDR3 bases are TGTGCCAGCAGTCCGACCCAGGGAGGTACAAATGAGCAGTTCTTC. The encoded protein is CASSPTQGGTNEQFF.

This clonotype was recorded at least ten times. This sequence joins TRBV20-1 and TRBJ2-7; TRBD2 aligns across 10 bases. The CDR3 sequence is 13 residues long. V lost 6 bases to trimming and J lost 4 bases; unmatched junction nucleotides: 6. Looked up from germline, CDR1 is DFQATT and CDR2 is SNEGSKA (reference sequence). The CDR3 bases are TGCAGTGCCAGCGGGAGGGCCATTTACGAGCAGTACTTC. Amino acid sequence: CSASGRAIYEQYF.

This clonotype was counted only a few times. CDR3 sequence reads: CASSVVGHTGELFF. CDR3 in DNA: TGTGCCAGCAGCGTCGTGGGGCACACCGGGGAGCTGTTTTTT. The V and J genes are TRBV9 and TRBJ2-2, with D perhaps matching TRBD1 (5 bases). The length of the CDR3 is 14 residues. V lost 2 bases, J lost 3 bases, and 8 bases lay in between. Looked up from germline, CDR1 is SGDLS and CDR2 is YYNGEE.

The gene calls are TRBV7-9 and TRBJ1-2; tentative D call: TRBD1 (6 bases). Trimming cost V 3 bases and J 7 bases, with 15 bases left between them. This CDR3 region has 14 residues. From germline, CDR1 is SEHNR and CDR2 FQNEAQ (reference sequence). CDR3 sequence: CASSFGQSPGGYTF. CDR3 in DNA: TGTGCCAGCAGCTTTGGACAGTCGCCTGGTGGCTACACCTTC.

This clonotype showed up just a few times. V and J are TRBV10-3 and TRBJ2-5; D not certain. Germline V CDR1 and CDR2: ENHRY, SYGVKD. The CDR3 is 12 amino acids. V lost 3 bases and J 4 bases, leaving 6 bases between the germline ends. The DNA of the CDR3 is TGTGCCATCAGTGAAGGAGTAGAGACCCAGTACTTC. Translating it yields CAISEGVETQYF.

This chain connects TRBV6-1 to TRBJ2-3; no firm D call. The germline CDR1 and CDR2 sequences are MNHNS and SASEGT. The V end lost 4 bases, the J end lost 0 bases, and 5 bases lay between the germline ends. The CDR3 contains 13 residues. The CDR3 nucleotides read TGTGCCAGCAGTGGGCTCAGCACAGATACGCAGTATTTT. This encodes CASSGLSTDTQYF.

In its sample, this clonotype was seen many times. The rearrangement uses TRBV6-2 or TRBV6-3 and TRBJ2-1; 8 bases align to TRBD2. This CDR3 spans 14 amino acids. The germline V gene encodes CDR1 MNHEY and CDR2 SVGEGT. The V gene end was trimmed by 6 bases and the J gene end by 8 bases; junction bases not matched to a gene: 9. CDR3 sequence reads: CASRTSGSRDEQFF. In nucleotides, the CDR3 is TGTGCCAGCAGAACGAGCGGGAGCAGGGATGAGCAGTTCTTC.